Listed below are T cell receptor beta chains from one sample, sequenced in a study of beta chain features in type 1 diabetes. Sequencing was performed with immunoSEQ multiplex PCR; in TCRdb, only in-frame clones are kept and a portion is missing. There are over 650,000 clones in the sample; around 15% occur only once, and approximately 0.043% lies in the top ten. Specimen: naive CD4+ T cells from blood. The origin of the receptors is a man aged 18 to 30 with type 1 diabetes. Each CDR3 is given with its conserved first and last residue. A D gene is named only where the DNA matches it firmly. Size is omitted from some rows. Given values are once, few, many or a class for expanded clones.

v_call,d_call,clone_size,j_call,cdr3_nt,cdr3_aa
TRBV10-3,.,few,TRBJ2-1,TGTGCCATCAGTGATGGGGGGACGGTTAATGAGCAGTTCTTC,CAISDGGTVNEQFF
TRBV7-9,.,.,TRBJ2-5,TGTGCCAGCAGCCACAGTAGCGAGGAGACCCAGTACTTC,CASSHSSEETQYF
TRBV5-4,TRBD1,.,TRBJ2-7,TGTGCCAGCAGCAAAGGGACAGTCAGCTCCTACGAGCAGTACTTC,CASSKGTVSSYEQYF
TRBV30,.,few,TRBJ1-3,TGTGCCTGGAGTGTCGGGACTTCTGGAAACACCATATATTTT,CAWSVGTSGNTIYF
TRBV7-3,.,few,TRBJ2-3,TGTGCCAGCAGCTTAAGTCGGGGTACAGATACGCAGTATTTT,CASSLSRGTDTQYF
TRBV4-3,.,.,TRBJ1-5,TGCGCCAGCAGCCAAGATGGGGGAATAGGTCAGCCCCAGCATTTT,CASSQDGGIGQPQHF
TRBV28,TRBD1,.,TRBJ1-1,TGTGCCAGCAGTTTACCCCCAGGGGTAGGGGGCGTCTTCTTT,CASSLPPGVGGVFF
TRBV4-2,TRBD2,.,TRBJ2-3,TGTGCCAGCAGCCAGCTAGCGGCAGATACGCAGTATTTT,CASSQLAADTQYF
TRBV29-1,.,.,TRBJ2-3,TGCAGCGCCCCCGTCCAGGGCACAGATACGCAGTATTTT,CSAPVQGTDTQYF
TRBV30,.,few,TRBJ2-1,TGTGCCTGGACCGGGACCCTGGAGAATGAGCAGTTCTTC,CAWTGTLENEQFF